A single sample gave rise to the 18 T cell receptor beta chains below, sequenced in a study of blood T cell repertoires in COVID-19. Sequencing used immunoSEQ multiplex PCR; TCRdb keeps in-frame clones, though not all of them. This sample yields more than 250,000 clones, of which approximately 85% are seen a single time; around 5.5% belongs to the top ten. The sequenced sample was peripheral blood. Receptors were obtained from a man aged 50 to 59 with active or convalescent COVID-19.

The V and J genes are TRBV19 and TRBJ2-5, with D perhaps matching TRBD1 (5 bases). The V end was cut by 7 bases, the J end by 5 bases, with 11 bases between. CDR3 length: 12 amino acids. Germline loops: CDR1 LNHDA, CDR2 SQIVND (reference sequence). The CDR3 sequence: CASTDRGETQYF. CDR3 nucleotides: TGTGCCAGTACCGATAGGGGCGAGACCCAGTACTTC.

The chain employs TRBV18 and TRBJ2-3; 9 bases are a match to TRBD1. Germline CDR1 KGHSH, CDR2 LQKENI. J was trimmed by 0 bases and V by 1 base; bases with no gene match: 5. The CDR3 contains 17 residues. The chain's CDR3 is CASSPLLDRGSTDTQYF. DNA of the CDR3: TGTGCCAGCTCACCACTACTGGACAGGGGAAGCACAGATACGCAGTATTTT.

V is TRBV9 and J is TRBJ2-1; 8 bases agree with TRBD2. V lost 1 base, J lost 6 bases, and 3 bases stayed unmatched. This CDR3 spans 14 amino acids. CDR1 SGDLS and CDR2 YYNGEE come from the germline V gene. The CDR3, as DNA: TGTGCCAGCAGCGTAACGGGAGGGGCCAATGAGCAGTTCTTC. This sequence encodes CASSVTGGANEQFF.

Only a few counts were recorded for this clone. The chain couples TRBV6-6 to TRBJ2-7; 7 nucleotides agree with TRBD1. This CDR3 has 16 residues. V lost 5 bases and J lost 4; bases outside the gene matches: 14. The germline V gene encodes CDR1 MNHNY and CDR2 SVGAGI (reference sequence). DNA of the CDR3: TGTGCCAGCAGTCGACCCTCCGGGACAGCTCAGTACGAGCAGTACTTC. This sequence encodes CASSRPSGTAQYEQYF.

DNA of the CDR3: TGTGCCAGCAGCCACGTTGAGACGGGACAGGGGGCAAAGGACTATGGCTACACCTTC. Amino acid sequence: CASSHVETGQGAKDYGYTF. The V call is TRBV14, the J call TRBJ1-2; 12 bases fit TRBD1. The CDR3 runs 19 residues. The germline V gene encodes CDR1 SGHDN and CDR2 FVKESK. Germline trimming cut 3 bases from V and 3 bases from J; bases unmatched to any gene: 14. Combining the CDR3 with reference TRBV14 and TRBJ1-2 gives the whole variable domain EAGVTQFPSHSVIEKGQTVTLRCDPISGHDNLYWYRRVMGKEIKFLLHFVKESKQDESGMPNNRFLAERTGGTYSTLKVQPAELEDSGVYFCASSHVETGQGAKDYGYTFGSGTRLTVV.

The V and J genes are TRBV23-1 and TRBJ1-6; D is perhaps TRBD1 (6 bases). TRBV23-1 is an ORF, and what it does is uncertain. The CDR3 is made up of 18 amino acids. V lost 4 bases and J 10 bases, leaving 26 bases between the germline ends. CDR3 sequence reads: CASSRPTGKYFHRSPLHF. For the CDR3, the DNA is TGCGCCAGCAGTCGACCGACAGGCAAATACTTCCACCGCTCACCCCTCCACTTT.

The chain uses TRBV7-8 and TRBJ2-3; TRBD2 aligns across 13 bases. With 5 bases clipped from V and 2 bases from J, the junction kept 10 bases outside the gene matches. Germline values: CDR1 SGHVS, CDR2 FQNEAQ. This CDR3 contains 18 residues. CDR3 loop: CASSLPLAGGGLTDTQYF. The DNA for the CDR3 is TGTGCCAGCAGCCTTCCACTAGCGGGAGGGGGACTCACAGATACGCAGTATTTT.

This chain links TRBV27 with TRBJ1-6, with 10 bases fitting TRBD1. CDR1 MNHEY and CDR2 SMNVEV come from the germline V gene (reference sequence). V lost 4 bases to trimming and J lost 10 bases; unmatched junction nucleotides: 7. The CDR3 loop spans 15 amino acids. Here the CDR3 DNA reads TGTGCCAGCAGTTCCCCCGGGACAGGGGTCTCACCCCTCCACTTT. Its translation is CASSSPGTGVSPLHF.

V and J are TRBV2 and TRBJ1-2, with TRBD1 as a possible D gene (5 bases). The V gene lost 8 bases and the J gene lost 4 bases, with 17 bases spanning the gap. From germline, CDR1 is SNHLY and CDR2 FYNNEI. This CDR3 region has 14 residues. The CDR3 sequence is CASDIDQGIYGYTF. CDR3 nucleotides: TGTGCCAGCGACATAGACCAGGGAATCTATGGCTACACCTTC.

This rearrangement joins TRBV24-1 to TRBJ2-7; 9 bases fit TRBD1. The CDR3 has 16 amino acids. Germline V gene sequence: CDR1 KGHDR, CDR2 SFDVKD. V gave up 3 bases and J gave up 1 base; unmatched junction bases: 6. The CDR3 sequence: CATSDRSDRGSYEQYF. The DNA of the CDR3 is TGTGCCACCAGTGATCGATCTGACAGGGGGTCCTACGAGCAGTACTTC.

V and J are TRBV4-2 and TRBJ2-1; TRBD2 agrees at 10 bases. The germline CDR1 and CDR2 sequences are LGHNA and YNFKEQ. The CDR3 runs to 15 residues. The trim removed 5 bases at V and 4 bases at J, leaving 5 bases unmatched. The CDR3, as DNA: TGTGCCAGCAGCGTTACTAGCGGGACTTACAATGAGCAGTTCTTC. Translated: CASSVTSGTYNEQFF.

The V gene is TRBV18, the J gene TRBJ2-1; D is unclear. Germline loops: CDR1 KGHSH, CDR2 LQKENI. Trimming stripped 1 base from V and 0 bases from J, with 13 bases between. This CDR3 has 17 amino acids. CDR3 residues: CASSPLDSGSSYNEQFF. The CDR3 region has the DNA TGTGCCAGCTCACCACTAGATTCAGGCAGCTCCTACAATGAGCAGTTCTTC.

The chain employs TRBV18 and TRBJ2-1; TRBD1 matches 8 bases. Germline assignment: CDR1 KGHSH and CDR2 LQKENI. The CDR3 consists of 17 residues. The junction had 19 bases not matched to a gene; V was cut back by 3 bases and J by 12 bases. The CDR3 here is CASSPQDGDRGIVGQFF. The DNA for the CDR3 is TGTGCCAGCTCACCCCAGGACGGAGACAGGGGAATAGTAGGGCAGTTCTTC.

The gene calls are TRBV28 and TRBJ1-6, with 9 nucleotides matching TRBD1. From germline, CDR1 is MDHEN and CDR2 SYDVKM. The CDR3 loop spans 16 amino acids. V lost 8 bases, J lost 9 bases, and 14 bases stayed unmatched. The CDR3 bases are TGTGCCAGCTCACTTACCGGGACAGGGTGGCGTTCACCCCTCCACTTT. Its protein is CASSLTGTGWRSPLHF.

The genes are TRBV2 and TRBJ2-2; the D gene is possibly TRBD1 (5 bases). V gave up 3 bases and J gave up 6 bases, with 17 bases separating them. Germline values: CDR1 SNHLY, CDR2 FYNNEI. CDR3 size: 16 residues. The CDR3 region is CASSEGLPVGPGELFF. CDR3 sequence (DNA): TGTGCCAGCAGTGAGGGGCTTCCTGTTGGTCCCGGGGAGCTGTTTTTT.

V gene TRBV2 combines with J gene TRBJ2-5, with TRBD2 matching over 9 bases. Germline loops: CDR1 SNHLY, CDR2 FYNNEI. The CDR3 contains 17 residues. Trimming cost V 1 base and J 5 bases; bases outside gene matches: 11. CDR3 sequence reads: CASSEGSSGSTEETQYF. The CDR3 DNA follows: TGTGCCAGCAGTGAAGGCAGTAGCGGGAGTACTGAGGAGACCCAGTACTTC.

V usage is TRBV10-3 and J usage is TRBJ2-1; TRBD1 matches 9 bases. Germline loops: CDR1 ENHRY, CDR2 SYGVKD. V shed 11 bases, J shed 7 bases, and the junction held 12 bases outside the gene matches. This CDR3 has 14 residues. The DNA for the CDR3 is TGTGCCCACAACCGGGACAGGGATTTTAATGAGCAGTTCTTC. Translation: CAHNRDRDFNEQFF.

This rearrangement joins TRBV28 to TRBJ1-5; unclear D gene. The CDR3 is 15 residues long. Looked up from germline, CDR1 is MDHEN and CDR2 is SYDVKM. Trimming took 8 bases from V and 0 from J, leaving 14 bases between them. The DNA for the CDR3 is TGTGCCAGCTTGGGCAGCCTTTATAGCAATCAGCCCCAGCATTTT. Its protein is CASLGSLYSNQPQHF.